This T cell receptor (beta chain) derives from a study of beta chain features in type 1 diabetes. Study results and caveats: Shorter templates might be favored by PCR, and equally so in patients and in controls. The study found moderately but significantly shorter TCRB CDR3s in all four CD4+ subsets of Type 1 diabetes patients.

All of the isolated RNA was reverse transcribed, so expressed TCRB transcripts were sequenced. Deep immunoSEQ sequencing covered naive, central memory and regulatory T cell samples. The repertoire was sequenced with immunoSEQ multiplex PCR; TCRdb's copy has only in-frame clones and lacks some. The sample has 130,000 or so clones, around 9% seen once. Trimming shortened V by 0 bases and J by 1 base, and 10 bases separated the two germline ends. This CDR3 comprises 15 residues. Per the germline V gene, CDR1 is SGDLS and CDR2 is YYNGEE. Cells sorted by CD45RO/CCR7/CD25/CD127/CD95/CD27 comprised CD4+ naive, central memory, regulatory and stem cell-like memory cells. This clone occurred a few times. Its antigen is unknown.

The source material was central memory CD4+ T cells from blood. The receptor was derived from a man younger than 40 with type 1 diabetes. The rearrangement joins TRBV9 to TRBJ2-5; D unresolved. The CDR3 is CASSVAGSFQETQYF. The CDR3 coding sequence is TGTGCCAGCAGCGTAGCTGGCAGTTTCCAAGAGACCCAGTACTTC.